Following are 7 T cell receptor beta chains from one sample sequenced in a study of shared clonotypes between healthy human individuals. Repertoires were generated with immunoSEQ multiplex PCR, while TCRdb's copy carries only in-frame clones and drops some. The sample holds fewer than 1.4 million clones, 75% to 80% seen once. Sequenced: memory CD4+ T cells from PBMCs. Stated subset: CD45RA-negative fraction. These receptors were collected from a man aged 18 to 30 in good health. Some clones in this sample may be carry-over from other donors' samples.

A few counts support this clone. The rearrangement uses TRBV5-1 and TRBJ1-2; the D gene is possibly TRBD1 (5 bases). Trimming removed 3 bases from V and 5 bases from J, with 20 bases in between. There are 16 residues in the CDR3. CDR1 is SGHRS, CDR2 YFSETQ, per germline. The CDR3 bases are TGCGCCAGCAGCTCCGAAAGCGGCAGGGTGGGGTATGGCTACACCTTC. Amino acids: CASSSESGRVGYGYTF.

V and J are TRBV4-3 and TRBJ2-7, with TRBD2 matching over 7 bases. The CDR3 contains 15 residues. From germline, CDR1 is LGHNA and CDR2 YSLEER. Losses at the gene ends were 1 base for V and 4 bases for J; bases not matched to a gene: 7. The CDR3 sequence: CASSQGRGVVYEQYF. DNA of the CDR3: TGCGCCAGCAGCCAAGGCCGGGGGGTAGTTTACGAGCAGTACTTC.

CDR3 DNA: TGTGCCAGCAGCCGATCGGGTGGGTCGAACACTGAAGCTTTCTTT. Translation: CASSRSGGSNTEAFF. J is TRBJ1-1 and V is TRBV7-9; D gene ambiguous. With 5 bases removed from V and 1 base from J, the gap between germline ends came to 14 bases. This CDR3 region has 15 residues. In germline, CDR1 is SEHNR, CDR2 FQNEAQ (reference sequence).

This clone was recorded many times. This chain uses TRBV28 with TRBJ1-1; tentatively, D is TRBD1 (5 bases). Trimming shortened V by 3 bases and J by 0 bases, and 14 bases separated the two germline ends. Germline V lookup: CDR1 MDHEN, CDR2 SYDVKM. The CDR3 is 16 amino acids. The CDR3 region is CASSFHREGMNTEAFF. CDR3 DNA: TGTGCCAGCAGTTTCCACCGGGAGGGGATGAACACTGAAGCTTTCTTT.

The CDR3, as DNA: TGTGCCAGCAGTTTCACAGGGGTAGGTGGCTACACCTTC. Encoded protein: CASSFTGVGGYTF. The rearrangement uses TRBV6-1 and TRBJ1-2; 7 bases line up with TRBD1. Germline-derived CDR1 and CDR2 are MNHNS and SASEGT. After removal of 5 bases from V and 7 bases from J, the junction contained 7 bases not matched to a gene. The CDR3 has 13 residues.

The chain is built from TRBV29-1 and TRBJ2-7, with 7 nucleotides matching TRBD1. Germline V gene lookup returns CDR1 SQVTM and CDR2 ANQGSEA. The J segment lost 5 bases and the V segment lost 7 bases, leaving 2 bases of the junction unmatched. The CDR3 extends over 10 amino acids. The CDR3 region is CSAGQDEQYF. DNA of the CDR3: TGCAGCGCCGGACAGGACGAGCAGTACTTC.

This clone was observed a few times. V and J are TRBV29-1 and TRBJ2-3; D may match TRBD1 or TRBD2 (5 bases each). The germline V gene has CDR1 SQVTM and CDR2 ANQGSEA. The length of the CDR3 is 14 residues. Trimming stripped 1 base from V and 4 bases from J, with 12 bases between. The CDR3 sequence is CSVEGGFEADTQYF. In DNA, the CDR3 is TGCAGCGTTGAAGGGGGGTTCGAGGCAGATACGCAGTATTTT.